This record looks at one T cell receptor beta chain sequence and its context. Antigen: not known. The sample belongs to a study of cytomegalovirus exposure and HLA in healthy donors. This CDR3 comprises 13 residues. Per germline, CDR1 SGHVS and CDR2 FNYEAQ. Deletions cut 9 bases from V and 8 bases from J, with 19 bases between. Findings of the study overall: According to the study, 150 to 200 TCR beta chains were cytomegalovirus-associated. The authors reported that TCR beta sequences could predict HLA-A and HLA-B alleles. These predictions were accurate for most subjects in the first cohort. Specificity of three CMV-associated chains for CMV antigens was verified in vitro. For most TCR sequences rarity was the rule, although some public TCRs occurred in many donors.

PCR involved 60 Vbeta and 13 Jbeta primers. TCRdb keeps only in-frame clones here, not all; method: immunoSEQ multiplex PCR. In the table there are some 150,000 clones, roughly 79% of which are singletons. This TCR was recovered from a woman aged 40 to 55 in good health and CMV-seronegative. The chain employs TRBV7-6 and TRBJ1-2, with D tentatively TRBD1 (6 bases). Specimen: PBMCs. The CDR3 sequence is CARGEGGRQGYTF. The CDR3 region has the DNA TGTGCCAGGGGGGAGGGGGGGCGGCAGGGCTACACCTTC.